This entry lists 25 T cell receptor beta chains sequenced from one sample in a study of beta chain features in type 1 diabetes (dated by TCRdb to 2016 to 2018). Their antigens remain unidentified. Receptor libraries were prepared by the immunoSEQ multiplex PCR assay. The entire isolated RNA was reverse transcribed using the High Capacity cDNA Reverse Transcription Kit, and thus expressed TCRB transcripts were sequenced. TCRdb carries this immuneACCESS record with in-frame sequences only. Its versions omit some clonotypes, under half of them owing to an unresolved V gene in the studies checked, with the rest unexplained. The sample profile shows roughly 150,000 clones; roughly 8% of them were found once. The leading ten clones occupy 0.5% of the sample. Study-wide findings and limitations: Type 1 diabetes patients showed a moderate but significant shortening of TCRB CDR3 length in all four CD4+ subsets.

The sample taken for sequencing was central memory CD4+ T cells from blood. Receptor source: a young man with type 1 diabetes.

This clone was seen more than once but under ten times. The chain joins TRBV21-1 to TRBJ2-7; the table assigns TRBD1, which was not confirmed against the DNA. TRBV21-1 is tagged as a pseudogene. The CDR3 totals 16 residues. The CDR3: CASSKAGVGASYEQYF. Written as DNA, the CDR3 is TGTGCCAGCAGCAAAGCTGGGGTTGGGGCCTCCTACGAGCAGTACTTC.

This clone was observed a handful of times. The V call is TRBV30, the J call TRBJ2-1; 9 positions match TRBD1. Germline trimming cut 3 bases from V and 8 bases from J; bases unmatched to any gene: 14. The CDR3 runs to 16 residues. Germline values: CDR1 GTSNPN, CDR2 SVGIG (reference sequence). The CDR3 spells CAWRAPDRGNVYEQFF. CDR3 in DNA: TGTGCCTGGAGGGCCCCCGACAGGGGGAATGTCTATGAGCAGTTCTTC.

This clone was picked up a small number of times. V usage is TRBV2 and J usage is TRBJ1-1; 8 bases match TRBD1. The CDR3 length is 14 residues. Germline loops: CDR1 SNHLY, CDR2 FYNNEI. V shed 8 bases and J 5 bases; nucleotides not matched to a gene: 10. The CDR3 is CASSRTGINTEAFF. The CDR3, as DNA: TGTGCCAGCTCTCGGACAGGGATTAATACTGAAGCTTTCTTT.

This clone was found a few times. V is TRBV2 and J is TRBJ1-2; 10 bases align to TRBD1. The CDR3 contains 14 residues. From germline, CDR1 is SNHLY and CDR2 FYNNEI. V gave up 6 bases and J gave up 3 bases; unmatched junction bases: 4. In DNA, the CDR3 is TGTGCCAGCAGATCCGGGACAGGGGACTATGGCTACACCTTC. Encoded protein: CASRSGTGDYGYTF. Full variable domain (missing parts from reference TRBV2 and TRBJ1-2): EPEVTQTPSHQVTQMGQEVILRCVPISNHLYFYWYRQILGQKVEFLVSFYNNEISEKSEIFDDQFSVERPDGSNFTLKIRSTKLEDSAMYFCASRSGTGDYGYTFGSGTRLTVV.

This rearrangement joins TRBV30 to TRBJ1-5; D call uncertain. Between the trimmed V and J ends, which lost 4 bases and 7 bases, there was a span of 14 bases. This CDR3 contains 13 residues. Germline V CDR1 and CDR2: GTSNPN, SVGIG (reference sequence). The CDR3: CAWTHTLEQPQHF. As DNA, the CDR3 is TGTGCCTGGACTCACACACTAGAACAGCCCCAGCATTTT.

This chain connects TRBV28 to TRBJ2-5, with 7 bases lining up with TRBD1. The CDR3 consists of 15 residues. Germline values: CDR1 MDHEN, CDR2 SYDVKM. V was clipped by 5 bases and J by 5 bases; unmatched bases: 11. The CDR3 sequence is CASSRGIDRAETQYF. DNA of the CDR3: TGTGCCAGCAGTAGAGGGATCGACAGGGCGGAGACCCAGTACTTC.

In its sample, this clone was seen a few times. This chain uses TRBV30 with TRBJ2-2; maybe TRBD2 (5 bases). The germline V gene has CDR1 GTSNPN and CDR2 SVGIG (reference sequence). There are 15 residues in the CDR3. V lost 0 bases, J lost 4 bases, and 12 bases lay in between. The CDR3 here is CAWSVLGIGTGELFF. For the CDR3, the DNA is TGTGCCTGGAGTGTACTAGGGATTGGCACCGGGGAGCTGTTTTTT.

This clone has only a few counts. J is TRBJ2-5 and V is TRBV9, with a weak D call TRBD2 (5 bases). The CDR3 is made up of 15 amino acids. Germline CDR1 and CDR2: SGDLS and YYNGEE. Trimming removed 2 bases from V and 7 bases from J, with 18 bases in between. CDR3 sequence reads: CASSVRTESFGTQYF. The CDR3 nucleotides read TGTGCCAGCAGCGTCCGGACTGAATCCTTTGGGACCCAGTACTTC. The full variable domain, completed using reference TRBV9 and TRBJ2-5, is DSGVTQTPKHLITATGQRVTLRCSPRSGDLSVYWYQQSLDQGLQFLIQYYNGEERAKGNILERFSAQQFPDLHSELNLSSLELGDSALYFCASSVRTESFGTQYFGPGTRLLVL.

This clone was recorded many times. This chain links TRBV7-9 with TRBJ2-1, with a possible D match to TRBD2 (6 bases). The germline V gene has CDR1 SEHNR and CDR2 FQNEAQ (reference sequence). The CDR3 length is 14 residues. V lost 2 bases, J lost 5 bases, and 10 bases lay in between. For the CDR3, the DNA is TGTGCCAGCAGCTTATTGGGACTTAACAATGAGCAGTTCTTC. Translation: CASSLLGLNNEQFF.

V is TRBV18 and J is TRBJ2-3; weak D call: TRBD2 (5 bases). The germline V gene encodes CDR1 KGHSH and CDR2 LQKENI. The CDR3 is 13 residues long. V was pared by 6 bases and J by 4 bases, with 11 bases between. CDR3 bases: TGTGCCAGCTCCGACGGTAGCGCAGATACGCAGTATTTT. As protein: CASSDGSADTQYF.

This clone showed up just a few times. The CDR3 region is CASRERQGVGYTF. The CDR3 nucleotides read TGTGCCAGCAGAGAGCGACAGGGGGTGGGCTACACCTTC. The rearrangement joins TRBV6-1 to TRBJ1-2, with 9 bases fitting TRBD1. Germline V CDR1 and CDR2: MNHNS, SASEGT. With 6 bases clipped from V and 8 bases from J, the junction kept 7 bases outside the gene matches. The CDR3 length is 13 residues.

This clone was observed a handful of times. The J gene is TRBJ2-5, the V gene TRBV7-2; weak D call: TRBD2 (6 bases). The V end lost 5 bases, the J end lost 6 bases, and 19 bases lay between the germline ends. Germline V lookup: CDR1 SGHTA, CDR2 FQGNSA. The CDR3 is 15 amino acids. Here the CDR3 reads CASSPVGGREQTQYF. In DNA, the CDR3 is TGTGCCAGCAGCCCGGTCGGGGGACGGGAGCAGACCCAGTACTTC.

The sample holds many counts of this clone. The V and J genes are TRBV29-1 and TRBJ1-2; TRBD1 matches at 9 bases. CDR3 length: 12 residues. Germline-derived CDR1 and CDR2 are SQVTM and ANQGSEA. V shed 5 bases and J 8 bases; nucleotides not matched to a gene: 6. In DNA, the CDR3 is TGCAGCGTTCTTAGGACAGGGGTCGGCTACACCTTC. This sequence encodes CSVLRTGVGYTF.

The sample holds a few counts of this clone. This chain connects TRBV30 to TRBJ2-1, with 8 bases aligning to TRBD2. J lost 6 bases, V lost 5 bases, and 9 bases had no gene match. Germline loops: CDR1 GTSNPN, CDR2 SVGIG (reference sequence). This CDR3 has 14 amino acids. The CDR3 bases are TGTGCCTGGGGAAAGCGGGAGCTGTTCAATGAGCAGTTCTTC. Translation: CAWGKRELFNEQFF. Combining the CDR3 with reference TRBV30 and TRBJ2-1 gives the whole variable domain SQTIHQWPATLVQPVGSPLSLECTVEGTSNPNLYWYRQAAGRGLQLLFYSVGIGQISSEVPQNLSASRPQDRQFILSSKKLLLSDSGFYLCAWGKRELFNEQFFGPGTRLTVL.

This clone was observed a handful of times. The chain couples TRBV2 to TRBJ2-7; no definite D call. CDR3 length: 11 amino acids. Germline V gene sequence: CDR1 SNHLY, CDR2 FYNNEI. V lost 5 bases to trimming and J lost 2 bases, with 4 bases between them. The CDR3 here is CASSQTYEQYF. CDR3 nucleotides: TGTGCCAGCAGTCAGACCTACGAGCAGTACTTC.

This clone was found a few times. The chain links TRBV19 to TRBJ2-2; D perhaps matches TRBD1 (6 bases). Between the trimmed V and J ends, which lost 3 bases and 5 bases, there was a span of 16 bases. The CDR3 has 16 residues. CDR1 LNHDA and CDR2 SQIVND come from the germline V gene (reference sequence). The chain's CDR3 is CASSIGRGGSTGELFF. CDR3 nucleotide sequence: TGTGCCAGTAGTATTGGACGAGGGGGAAGTACCGGGGAGCTGTTTTTT.

This clone was seen a few times. The V and J genes are TRBV13 and TRBJ1-2; tentatively, D is TRBD1 (6 bases). Deletions cut 6 bases from V and 4 bases from J, with 12 bases between. This CDR3 region has 13 residues. Germline-derived CDR1 and CDR2 are PRHDT and FYEKMQ (reference sequence). In nucleotides, the CDR3 is TGTGCCAGCAGACCAGGGGAGGGCTATGGCTACACCTTC. It yields the protein CASRPGEGYGYTF.

In this sample, this clone turned up a few times. The V gene is TRBV18, the J gene TRBJ1-1; 7 bases match TRBD1. The CDR3 runs 14 residues. Germline assignment: CDR1 KGHSH and CDR2 LQKENI. V was pared by 4 bases and J by 2 bases, with 4 bases of the junction left unmatched. CDR3 nucleotide sequence: TGTGCCAGCTCACTCTACAGGGGAAACACTGAAGCTTTCTTT. Translated, it gives CASSLYRGNTEAFF.

The chain combines TRBV5-1 with TRBJ2-5, with 7 bases aligning to TRBD1. Germline CDR1 is SGHRS and CDR2 is YFSETQ. Trimming at V came to 0 bases and at J to 5 bases, leaving 4 bases not matched to a gene. This CDR3 comprises 14 residues. This CDR3 reads CASSLEGASETQYF. The CDR3 region has the DNA TGCGCCAGCAGCTTGGAGGGGGCGTCGGAGACCCAGTACTTC.

The CDR3 DNA sequence: TGTGCCAGCAGCTTTGGGAGTACCTCTGGAAACACCATATATTTT. This codes for CASSFGSTSGNTIYF. The chain links TRBV7-2 to TRBJ1-3, with unresolved D. Trimming left V 3 bases short and J 0 bases short, with 9 bases between. The CDR3 extends over 15 amino acids. Per the germline V gene, CDR1 is SGHTA and CDR2 is FQGNSA.

This clone was observed a handful of times. V gene TRBV6-6 combines with J gene TRBJ2-7; D uncertain. This CDR3 is built from 12 residues. Germline CDR1 reads MNHNY; CDR2 reads SVGAGI (reference sequence). V was shortened by 4 bases and J by 0 bases, with 4 bases between the two germline ends. For the CDR3, the DNA is TGTGCCAGCAGTTCTAACTCCTACGAGCAGTACTTC. Translating gives CASSSNSYEQYF.

This clone was seen more than once but under ten times. The chain recombines TRBV6-5 with TRBJ2-1; 10 bases align to TRBD2. Germline trimming cut 6 bases from V and 5 bases from J; bases unmatched to any gene: 7. The CDR3 runs to 15 residues. The germline gives CDR1 MNHEY, CDR2 SVGAGI. The CDR3 loop reads CASRFGLAVNNEQFF. The CDR3 bases are TGTGCCAGCAGATTCGGACTAGCGGTAAACAATGAGCAGTTCTTC.

The chain employs TRBV28 and TRBJ1-1, with TRBD1 matching 8 bases. The CDR3 length is 15 residues. Germline CDR1 reads MDHEN; CDR2 reads SYDVKM. V was pared by 4 bases and J by 5 bases, with 9 bases of the junction left unmatched. CDR3 sequence: CASSSPTGVGTEAFF. DNA for the CDR3: TGTGCCAGCAGTTCCCCGACAGGGGTAGGAACTGAAGCTTTCTTT.

A few counts support this clone. The chain joins TRBV13 to TRBJ2-4, with 9 positions matching TRBD2. This CDR3 spans 19 amino acids. The V segment lost 0 bases and the J segment 1 base; nucleotides outside the gene matches: 10. Germline lookup yields CDR1 PRHDT and CDR2 FYEKMQ (reference sequence). For the CDR3, the DNA is TGTGCCAGCAGCTTAGGAGTAGCGGGGGCCCATGGGGCCAAAAACATTCAGTACTTC. It codes for CASSLGVAGAHGAKNIQYF.

J is TRBJ1-5 and V is TRBV6-6; D remains ambiguous. The CDR3 contains 14 residues. Germline V gene data show CDR1 as MNHNY and CDR2 as SVGAGI (reference sequence). V lost 8 bases, J lost 4 bases, and 15 bases lay in between. CDR3 sequence: CASFDLSSNQPQHF. The CDR3 DNA reads as TGTGCCAGCTTTGACTTATCCTCGAATCAGCCCCAGCATTTT.